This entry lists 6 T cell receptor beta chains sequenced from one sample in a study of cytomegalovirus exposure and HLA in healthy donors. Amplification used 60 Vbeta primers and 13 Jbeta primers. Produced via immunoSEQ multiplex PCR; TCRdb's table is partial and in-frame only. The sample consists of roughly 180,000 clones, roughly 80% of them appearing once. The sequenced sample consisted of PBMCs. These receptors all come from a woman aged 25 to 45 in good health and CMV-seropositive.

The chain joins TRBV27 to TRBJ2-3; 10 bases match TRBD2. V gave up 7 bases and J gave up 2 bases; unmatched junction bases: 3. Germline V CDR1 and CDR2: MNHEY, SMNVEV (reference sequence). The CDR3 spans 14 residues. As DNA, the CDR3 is TGTGCCAGCACCCTAGCGGGAGCCACAGATACGCAGTATTTT. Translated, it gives CASTLAGATDTQYF.

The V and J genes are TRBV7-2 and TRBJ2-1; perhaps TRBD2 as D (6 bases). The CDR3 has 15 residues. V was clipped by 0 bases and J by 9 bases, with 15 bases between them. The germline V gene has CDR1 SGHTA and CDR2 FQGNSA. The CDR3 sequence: CASSLAGLGLSEQFF. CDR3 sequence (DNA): TGTGCCAGCAGCTTAGCAGGGTTGGGACTTAGTGAGCAGTTCTTC.

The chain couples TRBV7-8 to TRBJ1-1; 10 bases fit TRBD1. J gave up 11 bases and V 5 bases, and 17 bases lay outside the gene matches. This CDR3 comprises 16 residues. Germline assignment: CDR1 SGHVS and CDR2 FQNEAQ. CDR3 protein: CASSPQRGQGKIGAFF. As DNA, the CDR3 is TGTGCCAGCAGCCCCCAACGGGGACAGGGGAAAATAGGGGCTTTCTTT.

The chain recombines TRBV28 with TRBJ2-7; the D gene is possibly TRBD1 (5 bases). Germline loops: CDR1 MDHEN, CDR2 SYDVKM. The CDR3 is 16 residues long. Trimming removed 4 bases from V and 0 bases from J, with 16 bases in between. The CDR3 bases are TGTGCCAGCAGTTCCTTGGACATGACGGCCTCCTACGAGCAGTACTTC. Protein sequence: CASSSLDMTASYEQYF.

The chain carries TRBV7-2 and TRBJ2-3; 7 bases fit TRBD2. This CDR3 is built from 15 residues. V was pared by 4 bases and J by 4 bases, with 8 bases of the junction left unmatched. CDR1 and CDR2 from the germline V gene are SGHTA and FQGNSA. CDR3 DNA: TGTGCCAGCAGCTCCCACGGACTAGAGTCAGATACGCAGTATTTT. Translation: CASSSHGLESDTQYF.

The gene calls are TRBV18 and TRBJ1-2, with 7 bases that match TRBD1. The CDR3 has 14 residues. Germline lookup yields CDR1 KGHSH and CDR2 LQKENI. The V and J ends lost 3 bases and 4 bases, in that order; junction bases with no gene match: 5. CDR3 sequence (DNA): TGTGCCAGCTCACCCGGGACAGCGAGCTATGGCTACACCTTC. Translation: CASSPGTASYGYTF. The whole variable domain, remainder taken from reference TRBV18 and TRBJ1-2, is NAGVMQNPRHLVRRRGQEARLRCSPMKGHSHVYWYRQLPEEGLKFMVYLQKENIIDESGMPKERFSAEFPKEGPSILRIQQVVRGDSAAYFCASSPGTASYGYTFGSGTRLTVV.